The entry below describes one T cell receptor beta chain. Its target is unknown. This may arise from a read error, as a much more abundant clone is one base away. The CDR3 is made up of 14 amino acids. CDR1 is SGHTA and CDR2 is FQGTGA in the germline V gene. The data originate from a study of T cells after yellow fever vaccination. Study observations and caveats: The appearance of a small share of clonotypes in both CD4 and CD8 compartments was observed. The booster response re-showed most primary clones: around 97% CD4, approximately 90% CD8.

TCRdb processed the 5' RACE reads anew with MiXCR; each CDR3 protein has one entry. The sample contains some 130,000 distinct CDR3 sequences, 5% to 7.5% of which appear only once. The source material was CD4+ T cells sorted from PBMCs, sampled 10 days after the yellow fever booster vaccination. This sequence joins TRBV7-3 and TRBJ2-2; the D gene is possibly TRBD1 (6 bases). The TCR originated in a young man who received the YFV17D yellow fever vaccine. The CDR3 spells CASSYTGNSGELFF. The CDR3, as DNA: TGTGCCAGCAGTTATACAGGGAACTCCGGGGAGCTGTTTTTT.